The 23 T cell receptor beta chains listed next were all sequenced from one sample in a study of Ad26.COV2.S vaccination and SARS-CoV-2 variants (dated by TCRdb to the early 2020s). The receptor library was made with the immunoSEQ multiplex PCR assay. Sourced from immuneACCESS, this table was stored by TCRdb with only in-frame sequences that have V and J called. A share of the clones is absent; for the studies checked, an unresolved V gene accounts for under half, and the remainder has no known explanation. Counted in this sample were more than 300,000 clones; about 87% of them appeared once. The top ten hold 6.4% of the sample. The treatment or condition label here, explained by the study, means: around 19 received Ad26.COV2.S at low or high dose, single or two shots; several received placebo; per-sample allocation not given. Repertoires of vaccine and placebo recipients were sequenced from samples taken on day 63 after the first injection.

The source material was peripheral blood, sampled in a trial of Ad26.COV2.S vaccine versus placebo. These receptors originate from a person between 18 and 65 years old who received the Ad26.COV2.S COVID-19 vaccine or a placebo.

This clone was seen only once. This chain connects TRBV30 to TRBJ1-4; D is unclear. This CDR3 comprises 15 residues. Deletions cut 2 bases from V and 7 bases from J, with 17 bases between. Germline V gives CDR1 GTSNPN, CDR2 SVGIG (reference sequence). The DNA of the CDR3 is TGTGCCTGGAGTCTCCCGTTTGCTAAGGGTGAAAAACTGTTTTTT. It specifies CAWSLPFAKGEKLFF. Filled out from reference TRBV30 and TRBJ1-4, the complete variable domain reads SQTIHQWPATLVQPVGSPLSLECTVEGTSNPNLYWYRQAAGRGLQLLFYSVGIGQISSEVPQNLSASRPQDRQFILSSKKLLLSDSGFYLCAWSLPFAKGEKLFFGSGTQLSVL.

This clone turned up a few times. For the CDR3, the DNA is TGTGCCAGCTCACCATTTCCGATGATAGCGGGGGGGCGTGCAGATACGCAGTATTTT. Translation: CASSPFPMIAGGRADTQYF. The chain couples TRBV18 to TRBJ2-3, with 11 bases fitting TRBD2. The CDR3 sequence is 19 residues long. J lost 4 bases, V lost 2 bases, and 14 bases had no gene match. CDR1 KGHSH and CDR2 LQKENI come from the germline V gene.

V is TRBV7-6 and J is TRBJ1-3, with D maybe TRBD1 (5 bases). Germline V gene sequence: CDR1 SGHVS, CDR2 FNYEAQ. The CDR3 consists of 17 residues. Trimming cost V 1 base and J 2 bases, with 15 bases left between them. This chain's CDR3 is CASSLGFWGVPGNTIYF. The CDR3 bases are TGTGCCAGCAGCTTAGGTTTCTGGGGGGTCCCTGGAAACACCATATATTTT.

The J gene is TRBJ1-2, the V gene TRBV14; no firm D call. Trimming took 10 bases from V and 4 from J, leaving 16 bases between them. This CDR3 spans 13 amino acids. The germline V gene encodes CDR1 SGHDN and CDR2 FVKESK. The CDR3 DNA follows: TGTGCCATTCGCAAGTCGGGGATCTATGGCTACACCTTC. This encodes CAIRKSGIYGYTF.

The chain has TRBV2 and TRBJ1-3; 7 bases line up with TRBD1. The CDR3 has 15 amino acids. From germline, CDR1 is SNHLY and CDR2 FYNNEI. V dropped 4 bases and J dropped 2; count of bases not matched to a gene: 5. In DNA form, the CDR3 reads TGTGCCAGCAGTGCCGGCAGGGGGGCTGGAAACACCATATATTTT. Its protein product is CASSAGRGAGNTIYF.

This clone appeared a single time. V usage is TRBV9 and J usage is TRBJ2-7; TRBD2 agrees at 9 bases. The germline CDR1 and CDR2 sequences are SGDLS and YYNGEE. Trimming removed 2 bases from V and 6 bases from J; junction bases left unmatched: 9. This CDR3 contains 15 residues. The CDR3, as DNA: TGTGCCAGCAGCGTCATAGCGGGAGAAGTGAGCGAGCAGTACTTC. Its translation: CASSVIAGEVSEQYF.

The rearrangement joins TRBV25-1 to TRBJ1-2; TRBD1 is a possible D gene (6 bases). Germline lookup yields CDR1 MGHDK and CDR2 SYGVNS. The CDR3 spans 11 residues. The V end was cut by 9 bases, the J end by 6 bases, with 11 bases between. For the CDR3, the DNA is TGTGCCAGTCAAAGGGGGAATGGCTACACCTTC. This encodes CASQRGNGYTF.

V is TRBV2 and J is TRBJ1-1; D is unclear. The germline gives CDR1 SNHLY, CDR2 FYNNEI. The V gene lost 8 bases and the J gene lost 6 bases, with 13 bases spanning the gap. The CDR3 has 12 amino acids. The CDR3 sequence: CASRILRSEAFF. The CDR3, as DNA: TGTGCCAGCCGAATTCTGAGGTCTGAAGCTTTCTTT.

The chain employs TRBV5-1 and TRBJ2-7; no clear D gene. CDR1 is SGHRS, CDR2 YFSETQ, per germline. The CDR3 has 14 residues. The V end lost 0 bases, the J end lost 0 bases, and 7 bases lay between the germline ends. CDR3 DNA sequence: TGCGCCAGCAGCTTGGGATCGGCCTCCTACGAGCAGTACTTC. Its translation: CASSLGSASYEQYF. The complete variable domain, with remaining parts taken from reference TRBV5-1 and TRBJ2-7, reads KAGVTQTPRYLIKTRGQQVTLSCSPISGHRSVSWYQQTPGQGLQFLFEYFSETQRNKGNFPGRFSGRQFSNSRSEMNVSTLELGDSALYLCASSLGSASYEQYFGPGTRLTVT.

The chain uses TRBV7-8 and TRBJ1-5; D not resolved. The CDR3 totals 17 residues. The V end was cut by 1 base, the J end by 7 bases, with 20 bases between. Germline loops: CDR1 SGHVS, CDR2 FQNEAQ. As DNA, the CDR3 is TGTGCCAGCAGCTTAGAGGTACGGACTGACCGAGCCCAGCCCCAGCATTTT. Its translation is CASSLEVRTDRAQPQHF. Supplemented by reference TRBV7-8 and TRBJ1-5, the full variable domain reads GAGVSQSPRYKVAKRGQDVALRCDPISGHVSLFWYQQALGQGPEFLTYFQNEAQLDKSGLPSDRFFAERPEGSVSTLKIQRTQQEDSAVYLCASSLEVRTDRAQPQHFGDGTRLSIL.

The V and J genes are TRBV4-1 and TRBJ1-3; no definite D call. The CDR3 sequence is 14 residues long. Germline assignment: CDR1 MGHRA and CDR2 YSYEKL. Trimming cost V 4 bases and J 0 bases, with 7 bases left between them. CDR3 in DNA: TGCGCCAGCAGCCCACAAATCTCTGGAAACACCATATATTTT. Translation: CASSPQISGNTIYF.

This clone was counted only a few times. CDR3 DNA: TGTGCCAGCAGCGTCGGCGGGGCGAGCACAGATACGCAGTATTTT. This codes for CASSVGGASTDTQYF. The chain carries TRBV6-4 and TRBJ2-3, with a tentative D call TRBD2 (6 bases). The length of the CDR3 is 15 residues. V was cut by 6 bases and J by 0 bases, with 13 bases left in between. The V gene's germline CDR1 is MRHNA and CDR2 SNTAGT.

This clone has a handful of counts. The rearrangement joins TRBV7-8 to TRBJ1-2; TRBD1 is a possible D gene (6 bases). The length of the CDR3 is 17 residues. The ends were cut back, 5 bases at V and 4 bases at J, with 23 bases in the middle. The germline V gene encodes CDR1 SGHVS and CDR2 FQNEAQ. The CDR3 loop is CASSPQGGSGWGYGYTF. The CDR3 DNA sequence: TGTGCCAGCAGCCCCCAAGGGGGGTCGGGTTGGGGCTATGGCTACACCTTC.

The J gene is TRBJ1-6, the V gene TRBV25-1; unclear D gene. Trimming stripped 0 bases from V and 7 bases from J, with 7 bases between. This CDR3 contains 14 residues. Germline V CDR1 and CDR2: MGHDK, SYGVNS. DNA for the CDR3: TGTGCCAGCAGTGAATATCAGAGAAATTCACCCCTCCACTTT. It translates to CASSEYQRNSPLHF. The whole variable domain, remainder taken from reference TRBV25-1 and TRBJ1-6, is EADIYQTPRYLVIGTGKKITLECSQTMGHDKMYWYQQDPGMELHLIHYSYGVNSTEKGDLSSESTVSRIRTEHFPLTLESARPSHTSQYLCASSEYQRNSPLHFGNGTRLTVT.

The chain employs TRBV7-2 and TRBJ2-3, with 10 nucleotides matching TRBD2. Germline V lookup: CDR1 SGHTA, CDR2 FQGNSA. After removal of 5 bases from V and 4 bases from J, the junction contained 12 bases not matched to a gene. The CDR3 has 17 residues. CDR3 DNA sequence: TGTGCCAGCAGCACCTTGGGACTAGCGATAATGTCAGATACGCAGTATTTT. Translated: CASSTLGLAIMSDTQYF.

This chain joins TRBV30 and TRBJ1-1, with D uncertain. Trimming left V 0 bases short and J 3 bases short, with 5 bases between. Germline assignment: CDR1 GTSNPN and CDR2 SVGIG (reference sequence). The length of the CDR3 is 12 residues. The CDR3: CAWSVGDTEAFF. CDR3 bases: TGTGCCTGGAGTGTTGGGGACACTGAAGCTTTCTTT.

The chain is built from TRBV19 and TRBJ2-1; the D is unclear. The V gene lost 3 bases and the J gene lost 3 bases, with 12 bases spanning the gap. This CDR3 is built from 15 residues. The germline V gene has CDR1 LNHDA and CDR2 SQIVND (reference sequence). CDR3: CASSILDLNYNEQFF. DNA for the CDR3: TGTGCCAGTAGTATCCTTGACCTAAACTACAATGAGCAGTTCTTC.

The V gene is TRBV27, the J gene TRBJ2-2; D uncertain. The V gene lost 3 bases and the J gene lost 4 bases, with 6 bases spanning the gap. CDR1 and CDR2 from the germline V gene are MNHEY and SMNVEV (reference sequence). This CDR3 has 13 amino acids. The DNA of the CDR3 is TGTGCCAGCAGTTTGCGCCCCACCGGGGAGCTGTTTTTT. Translation: CASSLRPTGELFF.

The CDR3: CAWSVRGANTGELFF. The DNA of the CDR3 is TGTGCCTGGAGTGTCCGTGGGGCTAACACCGGGGAGCTGTTTTTT. The chain joins TRBV30 to TRBJ2-2, with D perhaps matching TRBD1 (5 bases). The germline V gene encodes CDR1 GTSNPN and CDR2 SVGIG (reference sequence). With 0 bases removed from V and 2 bases from J, the gap between germline ends came to 10 bases. The CDR3 covers 15 residues. Variable domain in full (rest from reference TRBV30 and TRBJ2-2): SQTIHQWPATLVQPVGSPLSLECTVEGTSNPNLYWYRQAAGRGLQLLFYSVGIGQISSEVPQNLSASRPQDRQFILSSKKLLLSDSGFYLCAWSVRGANTGELFFGEGSRLTVL.

The rearrangement links TRBV5-4 to TRBJ2-5; the D call may be TRBD1 or TRBD2 (6 bases each). The CDR3 runs to 15 residues. CDR1 is SGHNT and CDR2 is YYREEE in the germline V gene (reference sequence). V gave up 1 base and J gave up 0 bases, with 10 bases separating them. CDR3 DNA: TGTGCCAGCAGCTTGACAGGGAGGAACCAAGAGACCCAGTACTTC. Translating it yields CASSLTGRNQETQYF.

This chain uses TRBV6-5 with TRBJ2-7; tentatively, D is TRBD1 (5 bases). The germline V gene has CDR1 MNHEY and CDR2 SVGAGI. V was cut by 5 bases and J by 3 bases, with 14 bases left in between. The CDR3 runs to 14 residues. CDR3 in DNA: TGTGCCAGCAGTAAGACTTCTGACAGCTACGAGCAGTACTTC. Translated, it gives CASSKTSDSYEQYF.

The V and J genes are TRBV18 and TRBJ1-3, with D uncertain. Trimming stripped 3 bases from V and 7 bases from J, with 4 bases between. The CDR3 runs to 11 residues. Per germline, CDR1 KGHSH and CDR2 LQKENI. CDR3 sequence: CASSPENTIYF. The DNA for the CDR3 is TGTGCCAGCTCACCGGAGAACACCATATATTTT.

The V call is TRBV25-1, the J call TRBJ1-1; 8 positions match TRBD1. CDR1 is MGHDK and CDR2 is SYGVNS in the germline V gene. This CDR3 contains 13 residues. The V and J ends lost 8 bases and 2 bases, in that order; junction bases with no gene match: 4. CDR3 sequence reads: CASLGQGNTEAFF. The DNA of the CDR3 is TGTGCCAGCTTAGGACAGGGTAACACTGAAGCTTTCTTT.